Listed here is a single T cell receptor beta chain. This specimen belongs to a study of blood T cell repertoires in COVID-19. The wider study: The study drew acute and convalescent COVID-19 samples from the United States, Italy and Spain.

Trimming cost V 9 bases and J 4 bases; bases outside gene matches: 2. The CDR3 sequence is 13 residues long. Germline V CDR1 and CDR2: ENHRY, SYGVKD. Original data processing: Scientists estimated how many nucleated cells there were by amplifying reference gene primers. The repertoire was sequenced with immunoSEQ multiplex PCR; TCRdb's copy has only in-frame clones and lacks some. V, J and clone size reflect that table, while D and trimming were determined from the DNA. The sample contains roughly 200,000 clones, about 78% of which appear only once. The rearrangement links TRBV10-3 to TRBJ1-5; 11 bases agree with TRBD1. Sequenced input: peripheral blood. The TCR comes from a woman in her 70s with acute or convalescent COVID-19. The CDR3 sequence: CAIGTGGNQPQHF. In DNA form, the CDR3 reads TGTGCCATAGGGACAGGGGGTAATCAGCCCCAGCATTTT.